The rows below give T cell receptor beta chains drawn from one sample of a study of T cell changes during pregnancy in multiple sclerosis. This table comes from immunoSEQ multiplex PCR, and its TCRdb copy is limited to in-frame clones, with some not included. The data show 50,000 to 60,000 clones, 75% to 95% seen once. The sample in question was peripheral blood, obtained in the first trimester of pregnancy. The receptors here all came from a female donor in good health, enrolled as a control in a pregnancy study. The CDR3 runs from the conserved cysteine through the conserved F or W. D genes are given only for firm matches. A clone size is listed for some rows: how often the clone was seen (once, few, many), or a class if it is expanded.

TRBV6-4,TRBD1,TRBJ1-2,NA,TGTGCCAGCAGCCACCCGATAAAGGACAGGCGGTATGGCTACACCTTC,CASSHPIKDRRYGYTF
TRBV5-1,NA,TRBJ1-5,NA,TGCGCCAGCAGCTTGGAGGGGATGAGCAATCAGCCCCAGCATTTT,CASSLEGMSNQPQHF
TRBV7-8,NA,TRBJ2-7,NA,TGTGCCAGCAGTTCGGAAGCGGAGACCTACGAGCAGTACTTC,CASSSEAETYEQYF
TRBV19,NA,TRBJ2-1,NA,TGTGCCAGTAGTATAGGGGGCGGGGAATACAATGAGCAGTTCTTC,CASSIGGGEYNEQFF
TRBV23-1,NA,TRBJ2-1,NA,TGCGCCAGCACCCTCCTGACTTCCCCGTTCTTC,CASTLLTSPFF
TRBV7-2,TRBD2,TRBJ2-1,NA,TGTGCCAGCAGCTTAGTAGCGGGGGAAGGGAATGAGCAGTTCTTC,CASSLVAGEGNEQFF
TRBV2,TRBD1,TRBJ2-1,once,TGTGCCAGCAGTGAAGCGCCTACAGGGGCCTACAATGAGCAGTTCTTC,CASSEAPTGAYNEQFF
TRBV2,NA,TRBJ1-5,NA,TGTGCCAGCAGTGCCATCGGCGGGGGTTATAGCAATCAGCCCCAGCATTTT,CASSAIGGGYSNQPQHF
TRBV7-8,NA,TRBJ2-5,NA,TGTGCCAGCAGCGCCCCCACTCGCTCCTACCCTCAAGAGACCCAGTACTTC,CASSAPTRSYPQETQYF
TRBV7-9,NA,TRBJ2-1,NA,TGTGCCAGCAGCTTGGCCAGAAATGAGCAGTTCTTC,CASSLARNEQFF
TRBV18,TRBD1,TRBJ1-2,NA,TGTGCCAGCTCACCAGGGACAGGGGATGGTGGCTACACCTTC,CASSPGTGDGGYTF
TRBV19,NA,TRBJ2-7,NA,TGTGCCAGCGCTGGACAGAACTACGAGCAGTACTTC,CASAGQNYEQYF
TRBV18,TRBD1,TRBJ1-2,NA,TGTGCCAGCTCACCAGATCAGGGGGCGAGGGGCTACACCTTC,CASSPDQGARGYTF
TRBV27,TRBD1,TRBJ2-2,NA,TGTGCCAGCAGTTTACTTACGGGACAGGGGGTCACCGGGGAGCTGTTTTTT,CASSLLTGQGVTGELFF
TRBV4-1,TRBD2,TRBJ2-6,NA,TGCGCCAGCAGGGCACTAGCGGGTGGGGCCAACGTCCTGACTTTC,CASRALAGGANVLTF
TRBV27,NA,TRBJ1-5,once,TGTGCCAGCAGTTTCTGGACGGGGCAGCCCCAGCATTTT,CASSFWTGQPQHF
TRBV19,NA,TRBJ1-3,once,TGTGCCAGTAGTGGGATAGACAGAGCCGATCCTAAATCTGGAAACACCATATATTTT,CASSGIDRADPKSGNTIYF
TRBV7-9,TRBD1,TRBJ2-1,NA,TGTGCCAGCAGCTTAGTGGTTCGGACAGGGAATAATGAGCAGTTCTTC,CASSLVVRTGNNEQFF
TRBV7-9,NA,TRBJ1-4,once,TGTGCCAGCAGTCCCGTTGGGGCGACCACAGAATTTAATGAAAAACTGTTTTTT,CASSPVGATTEFNEKLFF
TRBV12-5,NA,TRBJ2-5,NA,TGTGCTAGTGGTTTCGCAGGCGGGGAGACCCAGTACTTC,CASGFAGGETQYF
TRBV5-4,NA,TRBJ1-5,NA,TGTGCCAGCAGCCCGGGGGGAGGTTCGGATCAGCCCCAGCATTTT,CASSPGGGSDQPQHF
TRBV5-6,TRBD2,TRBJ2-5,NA,TGTGCCAGCAGCTTGGGTCTAGCGGGGGGCGGGCTGGAGACCCAGTACTTC,CASSLGLAGGGLETQYF
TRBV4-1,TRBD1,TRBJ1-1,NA,TGCGCCAGCAGCCAGGGGACAGGGACCGTCACGAACACTGAAGCTTTCTTT,CASSQGTGTVTNTEAFF
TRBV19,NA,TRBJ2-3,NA,TGTGCCAGTAGCAACCGAGCTAGCACAGATACGCAGTATTTT,CASSNRASTDTQYF